The following is a T cell receptor beta chain sequence with its context. Its antigen remains unidentified. At the end of around 11 days of culture, CD4+ T cells were isolated. All participants had two doses of either the BNT162b2 or mRNA-1273 vaccine. Previously uninfected by SARS-CoV-2, the vaccine recipients also showed negative nucleocapsid antibodies. The CDR3 extends over 13 amino acids. Per the germline V gene, CDR1 is SGHRS and CDR2 is YFSETQ. V lost 3 bases and J lost 3, with 9 bases in between. This record belongs to a study of vaccination effects on CD4 cells after COVID-19. Study in general: Post-vaccine sampling occurred a median 72 days after the second dose. Findings of the study overall: Convalescent patients in the study were few, and early post-infection timepoints were absent.

The assay was immunoSEQ multiplex PCR, and TCRdb's table has in-frame clones only and misses some. The sample has tens of thousands of clones, 73% seen once. The chain couples TRBV5-1 to TRBJ1-1, with a weak D call TRBD1 (5 bases). The TCR was taken from a human donor who received a COVID-19 vaccine. Source: CD4+ T cells from PBMCs cultured without peptide, taken after COVID-19 vaccination. The CDR3 DNA is TGCGCCAGCAGCTGGGGGGGGGACACTGAAGCTTTCTTT. Its protein is CASSWGGDTEAFF.